This T cell receptor beta chain comes out of a study of shared clonotypes between healthy human individuals. General study results and limits: Clonotype sharing among the donors was expected to vary with sequencing depth.

The V and J ends lost 1 base and 1 base, in that order; junction bases with no gene match: 4. CDR3 length: 17 residues. Germline assignment: CDR1 MDHEN and CDR2 SYDVKM. The deep-level immunoSEQ assay was used. TCRdb's copy holds only in-frame clones and misses some; the assay was immunoSEQ multiplex PCR. Of fewer than 1.6 million clones in the sample, about 98.5% were seen once. For this clone: Its antigen remains unknown.

The sequencing input was naive CD4+ T cells sorted from blood. The subset is: CD45RA+ positively selected. This TCR derives from a man younger than 45 in good health. The chain uses TRBV28 and TRBJ1-5; 10 bases are a match to TRBD1. The CDR3 coding sequence is TGTGCCAGCAGTTTATTGACAGGGGGCGTAAGCAATCAGCCCCAGCATTTT. This gives the protein CASSLLTGGVSNQPQHF.